The T cell receptor (beta chain) described here comes from a study of T cells after yellow fever vaccination (dated by TCRdb to the late 2010s). For the study in its entirety: The SMART-Seq v4 Ultra Low Input RNA kit was used to prepare libraries from fractions with low cell numbers. To follow T-cell clones before and after both primary and booster YFV17D yellow fever vaccination, bulk TCR alpha and beta repertoires underwent longitudinal sequencing. Two healthy male donors, one aged 18 to 29 and one aged 30 to 40 years, were included in the cohort. Bulk PBMC replicates and cell subsets were isolated from blood drawn at multiple timepoints before and after both primary and secondary immunization.

In this sample, this clonotype turned up many times. Its recognized antigen is unknown. No base quality values were provided; no much bigger clone lies one nucleotide off. TCR cDNA was synthesized by 5'RACE template switching, which introduced a universal primer site and unique molecular identifiers. Priming for cDNA synthesis came from both the TCR alpha and TCR beta constant segments. Library amplification used two PCR steps, and the second PCR step added sample barcodes and sequencing adapters. Libraries were sequenced on Illumina HiSeq 2500 (2x100 bp) or NovaSeq (2x150 bp). The original methods were these. Reads were demultiplexed and collapsed into UMI consensus sequences with MIGEC, and V(D)J alignment was performed with MiXCR. Clonotypes responding to the vaccine were identified with edgeR on replicate PBMC samples, with the criteria of FDR below 0.01 and a log2 fold change above 5 up to day 15. Each bulk clonotype received a CD4 or CD8 identity based on whether the sequenced CD4 or CD8 repertoire contained that clonotype at higher abundance. TCRdb applied fastp at Q25 and MiXCR to the public reads, then kept only in-frame beta chains. Entries are consolidated by CDR3 protein sequence, retaining the most common genes and DNA. None of the V and J calls come from the authors' own analysis; TCRdb made them. In all, the sample holds some 390,000 distinct CDR3 sequences, and roughly 6.1% of those were seen once. The ten most abundant clones make up 15% of the sample.

In the paper's terms, the treatment or condition label means: live attenuated yellow fever vaccine strain. At each blood-draw timepoint, two biological replicates of bulk PBMCs were collected. PBMCs were isolated from peripheral blood using a standard Ficoll-Paque protocol. TriZol was used to extract RNA from bulk PBMCs, CD4 and CD8 fractions, and dextramer-positive and dextramer-negative fractions. V is clipped by 0 bases and J by 4 bases, and the sequence between their germline boundaries is 9 bases long. The CDR3, cysteine through phenylalanine, is 13 amino acids long. Only the CDR3 DNA is retained, 39 bases long and in frame from the first base. CDR1 DFQATT and CDR2 SNEGSKA were looked up in the germline V gene (reference sequence). The research as a whole found: A small share of clonotypes was detected in both CD4 and CD8 compartments, with the overlap likely arising from convergent recombination. FACS-sorted repertoires could contain abundant contaminating clonotypes from the bulk population, so computational filtering was required. After the booster, most of the clones that had expanded following primary vaccination were detected again (around 97% of CD4 and roughly 88% of CD8), which suggests that memory was broadly maintained. Only a couple of donors were included in the study, so the extent to which the findings can be generalized is limited. Compared with the primary T-cell response, the secondary T-cell response was faster but weaker, reaching its peak on day 5 rather than on day 15.

This specimen consisted of PBMCs, obtained 5 days after the yellow fever booster vaccination. The clonotype originates from a man aged 30 to 39 who received the YFV17D yellow fever vaccine. The rearrangement combines TRBV20-1 with TRBJ1-2; the D gene lacks a confident call. The CDR3 region: CSARDHQLYGYTF. DNA sequence: TGCAGTGCTAGAGATCACCAGCTCTATGGCTACACCTTC.